The 21 T cell receptor beta chains below all came from one sample that was sequenced in a study of Graves' ophthalmopathy and Graves' hyperthyroidism. RNA transcripts provided the template for amplifying TCR beta CDR3 regions. The workflow started with a first-round RT-PCR run with HTBI primers and then moved on to a second-round multiplex PCR. MiXCR was run by TCRdb on the multiplex PCR reads, yielding one entry per CDR3 protein. The sample yields over a million distinct CDR3 sequences, about 35% seen once. Sequencing used peripheral blood or thyroid tissue (not recorded which). The origin of the receptors is an adult man with Graves' hyperthyroidism.

The V call is TRBV7-2, the J call TRBJ1-4; D may be TRBD1 (6 bases). Looked up from germline, CDR1 is SGHTA and CDR2 is FQGNSA. Trimming took off 6 bases at V and 8 bases at J, with 19 bases between the two ends. The CDR3 is 15 amino acids. CDR3 amino acids: CASRPYGGAREKLFF. The CDR3 DNA sequence: TGTGCCAGCAGACCATATGGGGGGGCACGGGAAAAACTGTTTTTT.

Many counts were recorded for this clonotype. This chain links TRBV12-3 or TRBV12-4 with TRBJ1-2; D unresolved. Trimming cost V 3 bases and J 4 bases, with 12 bases left between them. This CDR3 region has 14 residues. The DNA of the CDR3 is TGTGCCAGCAGTTTTAGTCAGATTCCCTATGGCTACACCTTC. It specifies CASSFSQIPYGYTF.

In its sample, this clonotype was seen a few times. CDR3 residues: CSAKSHFGKDQETQYF. The CDR3 nucleotides are TGCAGTGCCAAATCCCATTTTGGGAAGGACCAAGAGACCCAGTACTTC. The chain carries TRBV20-1 and TRBJ2-5; D is undetermined. The CDR3 consists of 16 residues. In germline, CDR1 is DFQATT, CDR2 SNEGSKA (reference sequence). Trimming left V 6 bases short and J 0 bases short, with 20 bases between.

This clonotype was counted ten times or more. The rearrangement uses TRBV6-5 and TRBJ1-2; D is undetermined. Germline CDR1 is MNHEY and CDR2 is SVGAGI. The CDR3 has 13 residues. Trimming stripped 5 bases from V and 8 bases from J, with 15 bases between. The CDR3 spells CASSPYKGRGYTF. The CDR3 region has the DNA TGTGCCAGCAGTCCATACAAAGGACGCGGCTACACCTTC.

As for this clonotype: One end of the junction varies from germline; a read error may be responsible. This chain joins TRBV10-2 and TRBJ1-2; 10 bases are a match to TRBD1. Per the germline V gene, CDR1 is WSHSY and CDR2 is SAAADI. CDR3 length: 15 residues. This chain's CDR3 is CASSRDRGRFYGYTF. CDR3 DNA: TGTGCCAGCAGTCGCGACAGGGGGCGATTTTATGGCTACACCTTC.

In its sample, this clonotype was seen many times. CDR3 in amino acids: CASKGSQGDPSSYEQYF. DNA of the CDR3: TGTGCCAGCAAAGGATCGCAGGGAGACCCTAGCTCCTACGAGCAGTACTTC. The V and J genes are TRBV25-1 and TRBJ2-7; perhaps D is TRBD1 or TRBD2 (5 bases each). The V gene's germline CDR1 is MGHDK and CDR2 SYGVNS. The CDR3 sequence is 17 residues long. V shed 7 bases and J shed 0 bases, with 22 bases lying between them.

There are many counts of this clonotype. The V gene is TRBV10-3, the J gene TRBJ1-2; the D is unclear. Germline lookup yields CDR1 ENHRY and CDR2 SYGVKD. The CDR3 has 14 amino acids. Trimming pared 2 bases from V and 8 bases from J, leaving 15 bases between. CDR3 sequence reads: CAISEVLSGRGYTF. DNA of the CDR3: TGTGCCATCAGTGAGGTTTTGTCAGGACGCGGCTACACCTTC.

The chain has TRBV15 and TRBJ1-5, with 8 bases lining up with TRBD1. V was clipped by 6 bases and J by 15 bases; unmatched bases: 13. This CDR3 spans 13 amino acids. Germline V gene data show CDR1 as LNHNV and CDR2 as YYDKDF (reference sequence). The CDR3 DNA follows: TGTGCCACCAGTCCTTTGACAGGGGCCCTCAGGCATTTT. Translation: CATSPLTGALRHF.

J is TRBJ1-1 and V is TRBV12-3 or TRBV12-4; D perhaps matches TRBD1 (6 bases). The V end was cut by 7 bases, the J end by 4 bases, with 16 bases between. This CDR3 region has 14 residues. The CDR3 protein is CASTRGASFTEAFF. In DNA, the CDR3 is TGTGCCAGCACACGGGGGGCCAGCTTCACTGAAGCTTTCTTT.

In its sample, this clonotype was seen many times. The chain links TRBV3-1 to TRBJ1-6; no reliable D call. Trimming removed 1 base from V and 14 bases from J, with 12 bases in between. The CDR3 is 13 residues long. Germline V lookup: CDR1 LGHDT, CDR2 YNNKEL (reference sequence). In nucleotides, the CDR3 is TGTGCCAGCAGCCAAGGAGACCGAAGGGCCCTCCACTTT. Its protein product is CASSQGDRRALHF. Full variable domain (rest looked up from reference TRBV3-1 and TRBJ1-6): DTAVSQTPKYLVTQMGNDKSIKCEQNLGHDTMYWYKQDSKKFLKIMFSYNNKELIINETVPNRFSPKSPDKAHLNLHINSLELGDSAVYFCASSQGDRRALHFGNGTRLTVT.

The rearrangement uses TRBV10-3 and TRBJ1-1; D uncertain. V gave up 4 bases and J gave up 1 base, with 7 bases separating them. The length of the CDR3 is 13 residues. Germline V gene data show CDR1 as ENHRY and CDR2 as SYGVKD. The CDR3 DNA reads TGTGCCATCAGTGGAATGGGGAACACTGAAGCTTTCTTT. Residues: CAISGMGNTEAFF.

This clonotype appeared a single time. An end of the junction does not agree with germline; a read error may underlie this. The V and J genes are TRBV12-3 or TRBV12-4 and TRBJ2-3, with 9 nucleotides matching TRBD2. The CDR3 consists of 15 residues. CDR3 protein: CASSVAGVSTDTQYF. The CDR3 DNA reads as TGTGCCAGCAGTGTAGCGGGAGTAAGTACAGATACGCAGTATTTT.

In regard to this clonotype: It may be a read error: a sequence one base away is much more abundant. The V gene is TRBV7-9, the J gene TRBJ2-7, with 11 bases matching TRBD2. Germline V lookup: CDR1 SEHNR, CDR2 FQNEAQ (reference sequence). This CDR3 spans 16 amino acids. The DNA of the CDR3 is TGTGCCAGCAGCCGGCGGACTAGCGGGTTCTCCTACGAGCGGTACTTC. This sequence encodes CASSRRTSGFSYERYF.

This clonotype has a count of ten or more. V gene TRBV5-4 combines with J gene TRBJ1-2, with D hard to call. The CDR3 consists of 14 residues. V lost 0 bases and J 4 bases, leaving 10 bases between the germline ends. Germline CDR1 SGHNT, CDR2 YYREEE (reference sequence). CDR3: CASSLEGPGYGYTF. The DNA of the CDR3 is TGTGCCAGCAGCTTGGAGGGCCCCGGCTATGGCTACACCTTC. Drawing the rest from reference TRBV5-4 and TRBJ1-2, the complete variable domain is ETGVTQSPTHLIKTRGQQVTLRCSSQSGHNTVSWYQQALGQGPQFIFQYYREEENGRGNFPPRFSGLQFPNYSSELNVNALELDDSALYLCASSLEGPGYGYTFGSGTRLTVV.

The chain links TRBV19 to TRBJ2-7; 8 bases fit TRBD2. CDR3 length equals 16 residues. Losses at the gene ends were 3 bases for V and 7 bases for J; bases not matched to a gene: 14. Looked up from germline, CDR1 is LNHDA and CDR2 is SQIVND (reference sequence). The CDR3 DNA reads as TGTGCCAGTAGTATTGGGATACTAGCGGCAGGATGGGAGCAGTACTTC. Translation: CASSIGILAAGWEQYF.

The rearrangement uses TRBV10-1 and TRBJ1-5; D is unclear. The length of the CDR3 is 12 residues. The germline gives CDR1 WNHNN, CDR2 SYGVQD (reference sequence). CDR3 DNA sequence: TGCGTCGAGACCACCATCAATCAGCCCCAGCATTTT. It is translated as CVETTINQPQHF.

This clonotype was counted between two and nine times. V gene TRBV12-3 or TRBV12-4 combines with J gene TRBJ2-7, with D tentatively TRBD2 (6 bases). The CDR3 totals 12 residues. The V gene lost 7 bases and the J gene lost 3 bases, with 10 bases spanning the gap. CDR3 coding DNA: TGTGCCAGCACCGGGGGACTCTACGAGCAGTACTTC. Translated, it gives CASTGGLYEQYF.

This clonotype was detected ten times or more. V gene TRBV14 combines with J gene TRBJ1-2; unclear D gene. V was cut by 0 bases and J by 5 bases, with 7 bases left in between. The V gene's germline CDR1 is SGHDN and CDR2 FVKESK. This CDR3 region has 13 residues. The DNA for the CDR3 is TGTGCCAGCAGCCAAGATTTTACGTATGGCTACACCTTC. This gives the protein CASSQDFTYGYTF.

This chain links TRBV5-6 with TRBJ2-3; D is perhaps TRBD1 or TRBD2 (5 bases each). This CDR3 region has 16 residues. The V end was cut by 2 bases, the J end by 4 bases, with 17 bases between. The germline V gene encodes CDR1 SGHDT and CDR2 YYEEEE. CDR3 amino acids: CASSFEGSTVPDTQYF. CDR3 in DNA: TGTGCCAGCAGCTTTGAGGGGTCGACGGTTCCAGATACGCAGTATTTT.

The chain has TRBV25-1 and TRBJ2-3, with 10 bases fitting TRBD2. Germline V gene lookup returns CDR1 MGHDK and CDR2 SYGVNS. The length of the CDR3 is 18 residues. V dropped 5 bases and J dropped 2; count of bases not matched to a gene: 13. CDR3 sequence reads: CASSISLAGVKNTDTQYF. In DNA form, the CDR3 reads TGTGCCAGCAGTATATCCCTAGCGGGAGTGAAGAACACAGATACGCAGTATTTT.

CDR3 sequence: CATSESRGWNYGYTF. DNA for the CDR3: TGTGCCACCAGTGAGTCCCGGGGGTGGAACTATGGCTACACCTTC. The V gene is TRBV24-1, the J gene TRBJ1-2; D is possibly TRBD1 (5 bases). The CDR3 spans 15 residues. Germline V gene data show CDR1 as KGHDR and CDR2 as SFDVKD. V was shortened by 4 bases and J by 2 bases, with 13 bases between the two germline ends.